These 21 T cell receptor beta chains originate from one sample sequenced in a study of CD8+CD57+ T cells in acquired aplastic anemia. Patients sequenced had flow cytometry evidence of CD8+CD57+ cell expansion. Profiling that covered TCR beta VDJ and CDR3 relied on genomic DNA as its template. MiXCR, applied by TCRdb to the reads, yields one record per CDR3 protein. The data contain about 470,000 distinct CDR3 sequences, 25% to 40% of them seen just once; the ten biggest clones take up 0.75% to 0.95%. The sequencing input was sorted CD4+, CD8+, or CD8+CD57+ T cells (not recorded which) from PBMCs. The source is a human donor with aplastic anemia.

This clonotype was seen more than once but under ten times. The CDR3 DNA reads as TGTGCCAGCAGTTTAGCACAGGGGGGCCTGCTCGTTAATGAAAAACTGTTTTTT. Translating gives CASSLAQGGLLVNEKLFF. This rearrangement joins TRBV12-3 or TRBV12-4 to TRBJ1-4; 8 bases are a match to TRBD1. Trimming took 0 bases from V and 4 from J; bases not matched to a gene: 10. CDR3 length equals 18 residues.

This clonotype came up many times. V is TRBV24-1 and J is TRBJ1-4; a weak D match, TRBD1 (5 bases). The V gene lost 2 bases and the J gene lost 2 bases, with 8 bases spanning the gap. Germline V gene lookup returns CDR1 KGHDR and CDR2 SFDVKD. The CDR3 loop spans 15 amino acids. The CDR3 sequence: CATSDSRGTNEKLFF. The CDR3 coding sequence is TGTGCCACCAGTGATTCACGGGGGACTAATGAAAAACTGTTTTTT.

The chain employs TRBV6-1 and TRBJ2-1, with no clear D. The ends were cut back, 2 bases at V and 4 bases at J, with 12 bases in the middle. The germline V gene encodes CDR1 MNHNS and CDR2 SASEGT. This CDR3 is 15 amino acids long. The CDR3 DNA reads TGTGCCAGCAGTGAAACCTGGGTAGGTTACAATGAGCAGTTCTTC. This translates into CASSETWVGYNEQFF.

The chain uses TRBV30 and TRBJ2-1; 7 bases agree with TRBD2. The CDR3 extends over 12 amino acids. The trim removed 8 bases at V and 3 bases at J, leaving 4 bases unmatched. CDR1 GTSNPN and CDR2 SVGIG come from the germline V gene (reference sequence). For the CDR3, the DNA is TGTGCCAAGCGGGGACGCTACAATGAGCAGTTCTTC. The encoded protein is CAKRGRYNEQFF.

This chain links TRBV4-1 with TRBJ2-5; 7 positions agree with TRBD2. Germline V gene data show CDR1 as MGHRA and CDR2 as YSYEKL. V lost 0 bases to trimming and J lost 5 bases; unmatched junction nucleotides: 9. There are 16 residues in the CDR3. CDR3: CASSQDLGGLRETQYF. The CDR3 nucleotides read TGCGCCAGCAGCCAAGATTTGGGAGGGCTCCGGGAGACCCAGTACTTC.

This clonotype was recorded a few times. Just one base apart from a much larger clone, this may be a read error. The chain links TRBV19 to TRBJ2-3; 10 nucleotides match TRBD2. The V gene's germline CDR1 is LNHDA and CDR2 SQIVND (reference sequence). The CDR3 contains 13 residues. V was pared by 11 bases and J by 5 bases, with 7 bases of the junction left unmatched. The CDR3 DNA reads as TGTGCCGGTAACCGACTAGCGGGAGATACGCAGTATTTT. Protein product: CAGNRLAGDTQYF. Variable domain in full (rest from reference TRBV19 and TRBJ2-3): DGGITQSPKYLFRKEGQNVTLSCEQNLNHDAMYWYRQDPGQGLRLIYYSQIVNDFQKGDIAEGYSVSREKKESFPLTVTSAQKNPTAFYLCAGNRLAGDTQYFGPGTRLTVL.

The chain recombines TRBV6-1 with TRBJ2-5; D may be TRBD1 (6 bases). V lost 7 bases to trimming and J lost 5 bases, with 23 bases between them. Germline-derived CDR1 and CDR2 are MNHNS and SASEGT. The CDR3 covers 16 residues. The DNA for the CDR3 is TGTGCCAGCACGAGTGCGGGTGGGGGCATTTTGGAGACCCAGTACTTC. The encoded protein is CASTSAGGGILETQYF.

In this sample, this clonotype turned up a few times. V and J are TRBV10-3 and TRBJ1-6; a possible D gene is TRBD1 (5 bases). The CDR3 is made up of 16 amino acids. The ends were cut back, 10 bases at V and 10 bases at J, with 26 bases in the middle. Looked up from germline, CDR1 is ENHRY and CDR2 is SYGVKD. The CDR3 DNA sequence: TGTGCCAGCAGCCTTCTCCGTGGAGGGGAAAGCTCACCCCTCCACTTT. It encodes CASSLLRGGESSPLHF.

The chain carries TRBV29-1 and TRBJ1-1; D is possibly TRBD1 (5 bases). The germline V gene encodes CDR1 SQVTM and CDR2 ANQGSEA. The CDR3 spans 15 residues. The germline V and J ends were trimmed by 6 bases and 0 bases, with 17 bases remaining between them. CDR3 in DNA: TGCAGCGTAGTTTCTGCCGGGACTCTGAACACTGAAGCTTTCTTT. It codes for CSVVSAGTLNTEAFF. The full variable domain, its missing parts supplied by reference TRBV29-1 and TRBJ1-1, is SAVISQKPSRDICQRGTSLTIQCQVDSQVTMMFWYRQQPGQSLTLIATANQGSEATYESGFVIDKFPISRPNLTFSTLTVSNMSPEDSSIYLCSVVSAGTLNTEAFFGQGTRLTVV.

Points on this clonotype: A read error is possible here, since a much larger clone lies one base away. The conserved closing phenylalanine or tryptophan is absent in this CDR3, likely reflecting a read error. The V and J genes are TRBV7-2 and TRBJ1-5, with D hard to call. This CDR3 spans 15 amino acids. The V gene lost 3 bases and the J gene lost 0 bases, with 9 bases spanning the gap. The germline V gene has CDR1 SGHTA and CDR2 FQGNSA. The CDR3: CASSFQDHSNQPQHL. The DNA for the CDR3 is TGTGCCAGCAGCTTTCAGGACCATAGCAATCAGCCCCAGCATCTT.

This clonotype was observed a handful of times. Without the conserved terminal phenylalanine or tryptophan, this CDR3 likely stems from a read error. CDR3 residues: CASSWTGGDGYTL. CDR3 sequence (DNA): TGTGCCAGCAGTTGGACAGGGGGCGATGGCTACACCCTC. V gene TRBV2 combines with J gene TRBJ1-2; 11 bases are shared with TRBD1. V lost 5 bases to trimming and J lost 6 bases; unmatched junction nucleotides: 2. The CDR3 is 13 residues long. Per germline, CDR1 SNHLY and CDR2 FYNNEI.

This chain uses TRBV2 with TRBJ1-1; 10 bases match TRBD1. In germline, CDR1 is SNHLY, CDR2 FYNNEI. Unmatched junction bases numbered 8, after V lost 6 bases and J lost 7 bases. The CDR3 loop spans 14 amino acids. The CDR3 DNA follows: TGTGCCAGCAGGCCTGGACAGGGGGAGGGTGAAGCTTTCTTT. Protein product: CASRPGQGEGEAFF. The full variable domain, in which reference TRBV2 and TRBJ1-1 provide the parts outside the CDR3, is EPEVTQTPSHQVTQMGQEVILRCVPISNHLYFYWYRQILGQKVEFLVSFYNNEISEKSEIFDDQFSVERPDGSNFTLKIRSTKLEDSAMYFCASRPGQGEGEAFFGQGTRLTVV.

J is TRBJ1-3 and V is TRBV14, with 8 bases that match TRBD1. The germline CDR1 and CDR2 sequences are SGHDN and FVKESK. The CDR3 runs to 17 residues. V dropped 1 base and J dropped 0; count of bases not matched to a gene: 5. The CDR3 sequence is CASSQGQGAYSGNTIYF. The CDR3 nucleotides read TGTGCCAGCAGCCAAGGCCAGGGGGCTTACTCTGGAAACACCATATATTTT.

This clonotype was seen many times. The CDR3 nucleotides read TGTGCCAGCAGCACAAAGTTTGGGGACACTGAAGCTTTCTTT. Protein product: CASSTKFGDTEAFF. The chain joins TRBV2 to TRBJ1-1; D is uncertain. Looked up from germline, CDR1 is SNHLY and CDR2 is FYNNEI. The V end was cut by 6 bases, the J end by 3 bases, with 14 bases between. This CDR3 contains 14 residues.

The V call is TRBV20-1, the J call TRBJ1-1; 10 bases are shared with TRBD1. Germline values: CDR1 DFQATT, CDR2 SNEGSKA (reference sequence). The CDR3 sequence is 13 residues long. V gave up 5 bases and J gave up 5 bases; unmatched junction bases: 5. The DNA of the CDR3 is TGCAGTGCTCCTCCGGACAGGGGGACTGAAGCTTTCTTT. Amino acids: CSAPPDRGTEAFF.

This clonotype was seen a single time. A much larger clone differs by one base, so this may be a read error. The chain recombines TRBV10-1 with TRBJ2-4; D unclear. This CDR3 spans 16 amino acids. The V end lost 5 bases, the J end lost 4 bases, and 18 bases lay between the germline ends. Germline V gene data show CDR1 as WNHNN and CDR2 as SYGVQD (reference sequence). CDR3 in amino acids: CASSSNAGIGKNIQYF. CDR3 DNA: TGCGCCAGCAGTTCAAATGCTGGGATAGGGAAAAACATTCAGTACTTC.

The rearrangement links TRBV9 to TRBJ2-7; TRBD2 is a possible D gene (5 bases). From germline, CDR1 is SGDLS and CDR2 YYNGEE. V was clipped by 0 bases and J by 2 bases, with 18 bases between them. The CDR3 is made up of 17 amino acids. In DNA form, the CDR3 reads TGTGCCAGCAGCGTAGGTCCCGTAACGGGATCTACCTACGAGCAGTACTTC. Translation gives CASSVGPVTGSTYEQYF.

This chain links TRBV24-1 with TRBJ2-5, with TRBD1 matching 8 bases. V lost 5 bases, J lost 1 base, and 11 bases stayed unmatched. The CDR3 has 17 residues. The germline gives CDR1 KGHDR, CDR2 SFDVKD. Written as DNA, the CDR3 is TGTGCCACCAGTGGTCGGGCACCTGGGACAGGCCAAGAGACCCAGTACTTC. Its protein product is CATSGRAPGTGQETQYF.

This clonotype showed up just a few times. The V gene is TRBV3-1, the J gene TRBJ1-2; D is unresolved. V was shortened by 0 bases and J by 1 base, with 6 bases between the two germline ends. CDR1 is LGHDT and CDR2 is YNNKEL in the germline V gene (reference sequence). The CDR3 has 14 residues. The DNA of the CDR3 is TGTGCCAGCAGCCAAGATTGGGTTAACTATGGCTACACCTTC. Protein: CASSQDWVNYGYTF.

The rearrangement links TRBV19 to TRBJ2-2; 9 bases map to TRBD1. The CDR3 is 16 residues long. Germline trimming cut 10 bases from V and 0 bases from J; bases unmatched to any gene: 9. The V gene's germline CDR1 is LNHDA and CDR2 SQIVND (reference sequence). The CDR3 reads CATKDRGRSNTGELFF. CDR3 bases: TGTGCCACTAAGGACAGGGGCCGATCGAACACCGGGGAGCTGTTTTTT.

To note about this clonotype: An end of the junction does not agree with germline; a read error may underlie this. V gene TRBV9 combines with J gene TRBJ2-1, with D perhaps matching TRBD2 (6 bases). The germline gives CDR1 SGDLS, CDR2 YYNGEE. This CDR3 spans 15 amino acids. Written as DNA, the CDR3 is TGTGCCGGCAGCGTAGACGGGGGATCCTACAATGAGCAGTTCTTC. This gives the protein CAGSVDGGSYNEQFF.